The source of this T cell receptor (beta chain) is a study of T cells after somatic rescue of genetic block. Some clones are missing from TCRdb's copy, which holds only in-frame ones; the method was immunoSEQ multiplex PCR. In the table there are about 88,000 clones, 85% to 90% of which are singletons. This CDR3 contains 17 residues. Germline values: CDR1 SGHRS, CDR2 YFSETQ. The V gene end was trimmed by 0 bases and the J gene end by 2 bases; junction bases not matched to a gene: 7. The rearrangement links TRBV5-1 to TRBJ2-5, with 10 bases aligning to TRBD2. Sequencing input: peripheral blood mononuclear cells (PBMCs). The sequence was collected from a young woman. The CDR3 DNA follows: TGCGCCAGCAGCTTGGTGGGTGGACTAGCGGTACAAGAGACCCAGTACTTC. It codes for CASSLVGGLAVQETQYF.